This T cell receptor beta chain was sequenced for a study of cytomegalovirus exposure and HLA in healthy donors (dated by TCRdb to between 2016 and 2019). The study in broad terms: An earlier analysis of several hundred of the donors reported about 290 Gb of sequence data and roughly 110 million unique TCR beta sequences from some 180 million T cells. About 300 gigabases of sequencing data and approximately 85 million unique TCR sequences were included in an early release covering over 600 HLA-typed donors. The genetic ancestry cluster associated with self-reported Caucasian donors included about 84% of the roughly 390 genotyped donors. The aim of the study was to test whether cataloging public T cell receptors could identify signatures of past pathogen exposure. The T cell repertoires of 666 subjects were profiled by immunosequencing and related to cytomegalovirus serostatus. In addition to the first cohort of 650 to 800 subjects, a separate validation cohort of approximately 130 different subjects was used. To predict cytomegalovirus infection status, the study brought together high-throughput TCR immunosequencing, statistical association of individual TCRs with disease status, and machine learning. A later analysis re-analyzed previously published TCR beta repertoires from 666 donors and added high-resolution HLA genotyping to study TCR occurrence patterns. Rather than using new phenotypic data, the later analysis identified candidate immune exposures from TCR beta sequences and from how often those sequences occurred across donors. To decide whether each TCR beta V gene segment behaved as functional or pseudogenic, an earlier analysis of some 600 of the donors relied on high-throughput TCR beta sequencing. Donor age, sex, ethnicity and CMV serostatus were compiled alongside the repertoire data. A later genetic analysis took genome-wide SNP genotypes for about three fifths of the 666 donors and used that subset as a discovery cohort. Every repertoire in the discovery cohort had been generated on one and the same sequencing platform. Both class I and class II loci were covered by HLA typing, at four-digit resolution. The number of donors typed differed by locus, with 629-630 for A, B, C, DRB1 and DQB1, about 500 for DQA1, 600 to 610 for DPA1, and 450 to 480 for DPB1. Five DR-DQ haplotypes were treated as single units for association and clustering because of strong linkage in the cohort. Across about 380 genotyped donors of the cohort, an average of roughly 250,000 unique TCR beta nucleotide sequences per donor were sequenced, and roughly a sixth of those sequences were non-productive. On the study overall, not on this receptor specifically: Because the 87-base-pair reads could not distinguish some IMGT-functional V segments, including TRBV6-2 and TRBV6-3, those segments were excluded. Several of the top co-occurrence clusters appeared to be linked to parvovirus B19, influenza, CMV and Epstein-Barr virus, according to a later analysis. In vitro tests confirmed that three of the cytomegalovirus-associated TCR beta chains recognize cytomegalovirus antigens. The only immune exposure information available for the cohort was CMV serostatus. A cluster of highly shared sequence variants was judged likely to represent a technical artifact of the sequencing pipeline. According to a later analysis, TCR association rates differed among HLA loci, with DRB1 alleles showing the most associated TCRs and HLA-C alleles showing the fewest. Correlated functional status among segregating V segments might be attributable to linkage disequilibrium, but an unknown experimental factor could not be ruled out. Only TCR beta chains were sequenced in this cohort, and the absence of alpha or paired-chain data limited detectable features. Compared with equally common non-associated chains, HLA-associated TCR beta chains in a later analysis were more clonally expanded and had lower generation probabilities. A later genetic analysis associated a missense DCLRE1C variant with V-gene and J-gene trimming of TCR beta chains, and an independent cohort replicated the association. It was suggested by the authors that the approach could potentially be generalized to other disease states and immunological phenotypes. Approximately 16 rarely observed V segments, including chromosome 9 orphons, were excluded from the earlier analysis of about 500 of the donors because counts were too low. HLA typing was unavailable for some donors at each locus, so association tests used only the typed subset. Sequencing depth was assumed to be roughly uniform across donors in the presence/absence analyses, though that assumption may not hold. In an earlier analysis of some 640 of the donors, most TCR beta V segments were observed in productive rearrangements about 90% or about 30% of the time, broadly matching IMGT annotations. A later analysis associated 15,000 or so TCR beta sequences with specific HLA alleles at a false discovery rate of 0.05. The study listed 164 TCR beta chains as associated with cytomegalovirus. Assigning TCR associations to individual alleles was difficult when HLA alleles, especially DR and DQ, strongly co-occurred. A later genetic analysis reported fewer N-insertions in productive TCRs among donors in an Asian-associated ancestry cluster than the approximately 700-donor mean. Across donors, most TCR sequences were observed very rarely, whereas some public TCRs were present in many individuals. A further reported finding was that TCR beta sequences accurately predicted the HLA-A and HLA-B alleles for most subjects in the first cohort. The classifier was reported to diagnose cytomegalovirus status with high specificity and sensitivity in both the original and validation cohorts. In a later analysis, most CMV-associated TCR beta chains were found to appear HLA-restricted, with HLA associations seemingly driven largely by CMV exposure.

The CDR3, cysteine through phenylalanine, is 15 amino acids long. Here the CDR3 DNA is all that survives: 45 bases in frame from base 1. Looking up the germline V gene yields CDR1 SGHVS and CDR2 FQNEAQ. The germline V end is reduced by 5 bases and the J end by 1 base; junction bases left unmatched: 5. The cohort was made up of around 720 healthy bone marrow donors. At the time of sampling, every cohort member was nominally healthy, though immune exposures that went unrecorded were likely present. The donor tested CMV seropositive, placing the donor among the roughly 270 seropositive members of the cohort. A peripheral blood sample was provided by each donor, and peripheral blood mononuclear cells were used for TCR beta sequencing. Genomic DNA extraction from the blood cell samples was performed with the Qiagen DNeasy Blood Extraction Kit. This clone showed up just a few times. The target of this receptor is not known. Base qualities are not recorded, but no much larger clone differs from it by a single base.

Libraries came from the immunoSEQ multiplex PCR assay. A mixture of 60 forward primers for TCR Vbeta segments and 13 reverse primers for TCR Jbeta segments was used in the multiplex PCR. The CDR3 region of rearranged TCR beta genes was amplified from genomic DNA by a multiplex PCR assay. Amplified TCR beta libraries were sequenced as 87-base-pair reads on the Illumina HiSeq System. As for how the authors treated the data: Across the 666 repertoires, a later analysis counted roughly 84 million unique TCR beta chains, roughly 11 million of which were shared by at least two donors. A nearest-neighbor algorithm error-corrected the raw reads and collapsed the reads into unique sequences, merging closely related sequences to remove PCR and sequencing errors. CDR3 sequences were aligned to IMGT reference sequences to assign V, D and J gene segments. For a sequence to be retained, a match of at least six nucleotides was required to both a V gene segment and a J gene segment. Rearrangements were called productive when the CDR3 lacked stop codons and stayed in frame with V and J; all others were non-productive. Following IMGT convention, CDR3 was defined as the stretch from the second conserved V-encoded cysteine up to the conserved J-encoded phenylalanine. Sequences without an unambiguous match to a single V gene segment were excluded from the earlier analysis of approximately 600 of the donors. An earlier analysis of fewer than 750 of the donors classified V segments as functional when productive rearrangements were above 56.7% and as segregating when the standard deviation between donors was above 5%. To diagnose cytomegalovirus status from the catalog of TCR beta chain sequences, a statistical classification framework was built. In a later analysis, TCR nucleotide sequences were compared against IMGT/GENE-DB human TR gene sequences so that V and J genes could be assigned. The TCRdist pipeline was used in a later analysis to assign CDR3 sequences and most-parsimonious VDJ recombination scenarios. In a later analysis, each TCR beta chain was defined by its CDR3 amino acid sequence together with its V-gene family, and reads lacking a unique V-gene family were excluded. To address suspected cross-contamination and a sequencing artifact, a later analysis removed approximately 600 highly shared, low-generation-probability nucleotide sequences. For each public chain, a later analysis derived a clonal expansion index from normalized ranks of inferred template counts within each repertoire. A later analysis computed generation probabilities with a VDJ recombination model fitted to out-of-frame rearrangements, and checked the results against IGoR. In a later analysis, TCR-TCR, TCR-HLA and TCR-CMV co-occurrence was scored with hypergeometric tests, and a repertoire-size bias correction was applied to TCR pairs. False discovery rates were estimated in a later analysis by permuting HLA or CMV assignments 20 times. In a later analysis, co-occurring TCRs were grouped using DBSCAN, with TCRdist sequence similarity added in when clustering inside HLA-allele-positive subsets. For co-occurrence clustering, repertoires with fewer than 30,000 or more than 120,000 public chains were excluded, along with five repertoires with anomalous nucleotide sharing. What TCRdb holds here is the immuneACCESS table cut down to in-frame rearrangements. Part of the clones is not present; checked against another copy, under half of the missing clones reflect an unresolved V gene, and the others are unexplained. V and J calls and clone size are those listed in that table; D and trimming were worked out from the DNA. The sample data list roughly 170,000 clones, and 75% to 90% of these were observed just once. The top ten hold approximately 6.7% of the sample.

The chain was built from TRBV7-8 and TRBJ2-3; 8 junctional bases match TRBD2. This TCR was recovered from a man younger than 40 in good health and CMV-seropositive. Sequencing input: PBMCs. The sequenced DNA: TGTGCCAGCAGCATAAATAGCGGGGGCACAGATACGCAGTATTTT. It translates to CASSINSGGTDTQYF.